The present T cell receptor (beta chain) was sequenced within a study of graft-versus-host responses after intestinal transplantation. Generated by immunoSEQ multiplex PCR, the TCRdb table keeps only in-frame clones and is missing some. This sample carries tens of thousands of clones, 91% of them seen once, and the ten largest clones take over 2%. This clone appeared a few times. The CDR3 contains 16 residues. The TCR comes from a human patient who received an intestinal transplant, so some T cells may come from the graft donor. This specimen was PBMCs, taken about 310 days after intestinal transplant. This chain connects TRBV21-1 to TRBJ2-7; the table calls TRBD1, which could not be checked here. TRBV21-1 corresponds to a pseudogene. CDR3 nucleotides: TGTGCCAGCAGCAAAGCGCGGCAGGGGGATATCTACGAGCAGTACTTC. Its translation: CASSKARQGDIYEQYF.